This T cell receptor beta chain emerged from a study of CD8+CD57+ T cells in acquired aplastic anemia. The CDR3 runs 13 residues. The germline gives CDR1 MNHEY, CDR2 SVGAGI. V lost 2 bases and J lost 9, with 8 bases in between. Patients chosen for sequencing had CD8+CD57+ cells that had expanded, as shown by flow cytometry. The patients all had a severe acquired aplastic anemia diagnosis. Genomic DNA was employed as the template in profiling TCR beta VDJ and CDR3. Each CDR3 protein is one row after TCRdb ran MiXCR on the reads. The profile covers approximately 220,000 distinct CDR3 sequences, with approximately 50% appearing a single time and 7.8% taken by the ten largest.

The rearrangement links TRBV6-5 to TRBJ1-6; no firm D call. The source of this sequence is a human donor with aplastic anemia. The sequenced material came from sorted CD4+, CD8+, or CD8+CD57+ T cells (not recorded which) from PBMCs. The CDR3 is CASSYQETSPLHF. The CDR3 DNA reads TGTGCCAGCAGTTACCAGGAGACTTCACCCCTCCACTTT.